The rows below give T cell receptor beta chains drawn from one sample of a study of T cells after posttransplantation cyclophosphamide. Sequencing used immunoSEQ multiplex PCR; TCRdb keeps in-frame clones, though not all of them. The table records tens of thousands of clones, about 93% of them present only once. Sequencing used PBMCs. These receptors all come from a woman in her thirties in good health and a related stem cell transplant donor. Both conserved end residues are trimmed from each CDR3. A D gene is named only where the DNA matches it firmly.

v_call,d_call,j_call,cdr3_length,cdr3_aa
TRBV19,NA,TRBJ2-2,14,ASSKQGLLNTGELF
TRBV4-1,NA,TRBJ2-7,15,ASSHYPRKGISYEQY
TRBV4-2,TRBD1,TRBJ1-1,17,ASSQATGPRIIMNTEAF
TRBV28,TRBD1,TRBJ1-2,9,ASRDRGGYT
TRBV10-3,NA,TRBJ1-3,13,AINQGQGSGNTIY
TRBV7-6,TRBD1,TRBJ2-7,12,ASSLGTGGSEQY
TRBV2,TRBD2,NA,12,ASRGASGGNEQY
TRBV19,TRBD1,TRBJ2-1,12,AIMRDRGDNEQF
TRBV11-3,TRBD1,TRBJ1-1,11,ASSLQGATEAF
TRBV11-3,NA,TRBJ2-3,12,ASSWRTGTDTQY
TRBV20-1,NA,TRBJ2-7,9,SGSDSYEQY
TRBV11-2,TRBD1,TRBJ2-1,14,ASSSRTGKSYNEQF
TRBV5-1,NA,TRBJ1-2,10,ASSLGGNGYT
TRBV7-6,NA,TRBJ2-1,12,ASSLVFNDNEQF
TRBV5-1,NA,TRBJ1-3,13,ASSLGAPGQNTIY
TRBV28,NA,TRBJ1-5,13,ASSLGDGVSQPQH
TRBV7-2,NA,TRBJ2-3,9,ASSRGDTQY
TRBV5-5,TRBD1,TRBJ2-5,14,ASSAAGTGGQETQY